These 25 T cell receptor beta chains were all obtained from the same sample, sequenced in a study of regulatory T cells in long-lasting Graves disease (dated by TCRdb to the early 2020s). Library generation was performed with multiplex PCR. TCRdb records Illumina HiSeq 4000 as the sequencer. To build TCR beta libraries, CDR3 regions were amplified by Arm-PCR using iRepertoire HTBI primers. TCRdb handled the public reads itself, with Q25 trimming in fastp and clone calling in MiXCR, and kept productive beta chains. Rows are unified per CDR3 protein, each entry keeping the most common DNA and genes. Counted in this sample were roughly 400,000 distinct CDR3 sequences; approximately 15% of them appeared once. 7.8% of the sample is held by the ten biggest clonotypes. The time point tag for this specimen amounts to: newly diagnosed GD, antithyroid drugs for less than 3 months. For both TCR sequencing and RNA sequencing, RNA was extracted from PBMCs using TRIzol.

These data were likewise used in another study, on T cells in Graves' hyperthyroidism and ophthalmopathy.

The sample in question was peripheral blood mononuclear cells (PBMCs), obtained at new diagnosis, from a patient treated with antithyroid drugs. The receptors derive from a woman aged 40 to 50 with Graves disease. Donor details come from another sample of the same person, matched by shared clones.

The chain is built from TRBV20-1 and TRBJ1-3; D is uncertain. V gave up 0 bases and J gave up 0 bases, with 9 bases separating them. Germline CDR1 and CDR2: DFQATT and SNEGSKA (reference sequence). This CDR3 region has 15 residues. CDR3 sequence reads: CSARDVGFSGNTIYF. DNA for the CDR3: TGCAGTGCTAGAGATGTGGGGTTCTCTGGAAACACCATATATTTT.

This clonotype occurred many times. This chain joins TRBV27 and TRBJ2-3; TRBD2 matches 11 bases. Germline V CDR1 and CDR2: MNHEY, SMNVEV (reference sequence). With V trimmed by 4 bases and J by 5 bases, 5 bases remained unmatched. This CDR3 comprises 15 residues. CDR3 coding DNA: TGTGCCAGCAGTTCACTTACTAGCGGGGGAGATACGCAGTATTTT. It encodes CASSSLTSGGDTQYF.

For the CDR3, the DNA is TGTGCGGGGGGCCGGACAGGGCCGAATGAGCAGTTCTTC. It is translated as CAGGRTGPNEQFF. The chain carries TRBV28 and TRBJ2-1; 8 bases fit TRBD1. The CDR3 extends over 13 amino acids. CDR1 and CDR2 (germline): MDHEN, SYDVKM.

This clonotype came up many times. This sequence joins TRBV9 and TRBJ2-1, with D perhaps matching TRBD1 (6 bases). From germline, CDR1 is SGDLS and CDR2 YYNGEE. The CDR3 is made up of 16 amino acids. The V and J ends lost 0 bases and 1 base respectively, with 11 bases between them. The CDR3 reads CASSVEIGGSYNEQFF. CDR3 bases: TGTGCCAGCAGCGTAGAGATAGGGGGATCCTACAATGAGCAGTTCTTC.

The CDR3 sequence is CASGLEGWGSSYNEQFF. The CDR3 coding sequence is TGTGCTAGTGGTTTGGAGGGTTGGGGGAGCTCCTACAATGAGCAGTTCTTC. The J gene is TRBJ2-1, the V gene TRBV12-5, with D perhaps assigned TRBD1 or TRBD2 (5 bases each). CDR3 size: 17 residues. CDR1 is LGHNT and CDR2 is FRNRAP in the germline V gene. The V and J ends lost 1 base and 0 bases respectively, with 13 bases between them.

This clonotype came up many times. The chain links TRBV3-1 to TRBJ1-1; 11 bases agree with TRBD1. The ends lost 4 bases at V and 5 bases at J; junction bases unmatched: 3. The germline CDR1 and CDR2 sequences are LGHDT and YNNKEL (reference sequence). CDR3 length: 14 amino acids. CDR3 DNA sequence: TGTGCCAGCAGCCGGACAGGGGGCCGGACTGAAGCTTTCTTT. It codes for CASSRTGGRTEAFF.

This clonotype was seen a single time. One junction end does not reproduce the germline sequence, and a read error may be involved. J is TRBJ2-1 and V is TRBV27, with 7 bases fitting TRBD1. Germline V gene lookup returns CDR1 MNHEY and CDR2 SMNVEV (reference sequence). The CDR3 is 13 residues long. In nucleotides, the CDR3 is TGTGCCACCAGTTGGGGACAGTACAATGAGCAGTTCTTC. This codes for CATSWGQYNEQFF.

A remark on this clonotype: The likely explanation is a read error, given a far larger clone one base away. The chain links TRBV11-3 to TRBJ2-1, with D perhaps given as TRBD1 or TRBD2 (7 bases each). The J call could be wrong; TRBJ2-5 is a better fit for the DNA end. The CDR3 has 15 residues. The germline V gene encodes CDR1 SGHNT and CDR2 YENEEA. CDR3 DNA sequence: TGTGACAGCAGCCAGGGGGGGACAAAACAAGAGACCCAGTACTTC. Protein sequence: CDSSQGGTKQETQYF.

This clonotype was counted many times. The chain joins TRBV6-1 to TRBJ1-5; D unresolved. The germline CDR1 and CDR2 sequences are MNHNS and SASEGT. This CDR3 has 13 residues. The V and J ends lost 6 bases and 0 bases respectively, with 6 bases between them. CDR3 DNA: TGTGCCAGCAGGGTCAATAGCAATCAGCCCCAGCATTTT. Translation gives CASRVNSNQPQHF.

In this sample, this clonotype turned up many times. V and J are TRBV19 and TRBJ1-1; a weak D match, TRBD1 (5 bases). Germline V gene data show CDR1 as LNHDA and CDR2 as SQIVND (reference sequence). CDR3 length equals 14 residues. Trimming removed 3 bases from V and 6 bases from J, with 14 bases in between. CDR3 protein: CASSMRGAEAEAFF. As DNA, the CDR3 is TGTGCCAGTAGTATGAGGGGCGCGGAAGCTGAAGCTTTCTTT.

This clonotype has a count of ten or more. The chain couples TRBV19 to TRBJ1-4; TRBD1 agrees at 10 bases. In germline, CDR1 is LNHDA, CDR2 SQIVND (reference sequence). The CDR3 runs 16 residues. J was trimmed by 3 bases and V by 6 bases; bases with no gene match: 7. Here the CDR3 reads CASRRTGGISNEKLFF. The CDR3, as DNA: TGTGCCAGTAGGCGGACAGGGGGTATATCTAATGAAAAACTGTTTTTT.

This clonotype was observed at least ten times. V and J are TRBV28 and TRBJ2-2, with TRBD2 matching over 13 bases. The CDR3 contains 17 residues. V dropped 7 bases and J dropped 9; count of bases not matched to a gene: 14. Per germline, CDR1 MDHEN and CDR2 SYDVKM. The CDR3 DNA follows: TGTGCCAGCACTAAAATTTCGGGACTAGCGGGATTCAGGGAGCTGTTTTTT. Residues: CASTKISGLAGFRELFF. Using reference TRBV28 and TRBJ2-2 for the parts outside the CDR3, the full variable domain is DVKVTQSSRYLVKRTGEKVFLECVQDMDHENMFWYRQDPGLGLRLIYFSYDVKMKEKGDIPEGYSVSREKKERFSLILESASTNQTSMYLCASTKISGLAGFRELFFGEGSRLTVL.

This clonotype was seen many times. V usage is TRBV7-8 and J usage is TRBJ2-4; D may be TRBD1 or TRBD2 (6 bases each). CDR3 length: 18 residues. The germline V gene encodes CDR1 SGHVS and CDR2 FQNEAQ. V was cut by 5 bases and J by 1 base, with 21 bases left in between. The CDR3 protein is CASSPGAWGRTAKNIQYF. CDR3 sequence (DNA): TGTGCCAGCAGCCCGGGGGCTTGGGGGCGTACGGCCAAAAACATTCAGTACTTC.

This clonotype was detected ten times or more. This chain uses TRBV5-1 with TRBJ1-1; no firm D call. Germline V lookup: CDR1 SGHRS, CDR2 YFSETQ. The CDR3 extends over 14 amino acids. V was cut by 0 bases and J by 4 bases, with 10 bases left in between. CDR3 nucleotides: TGCGCCAGCAGCTTGGAGCACGACATCACTGAAGCTTTCTTT. Amino acids: CASSLEHDITEAFF. The full variable domain, completed using reference TRBV5-1 and TRBJ1-1, is KAGVTQTPRYLIKTRGQQVTLSCSPISGHRSVSWYQQTPGQGLQFLFEYFSETQRNKGNFPGRFSGRQFSNSRSEMNVSTLELGDSALYLCASSLEHDITEAFFGQGTRLTVV.

The chain links TRBV20-1 to TRBJ2-4, with D unclear. V lost 2 bases, J lost 0 bases, and 17 bases lay in between. In germline, CDR1 is DFQATT, CDR2 SNEGSKA (reference sequence). The CDR3 sequence is 17 residues long. The CDR3 sequence is CSARSRLWVLAKNIQYF. CDR3 DNA: TGCAGTGCTAGATCAAGGTTGTGGGTACTAGCCAAAAACATTCAGTACTTC.

The chain links TRBV19 to TRBJ2-7; the match to TRBD1 covers 8 bases. The trim removed 6 bases at V and 5 bases at J, leaving 6 bases unmatched. This CDR3 contains 13 residues. Germline loops: CDR1 LNHDA, CDR2 SQIVND (reference sequence). The CDR3 nucleotides are TGTGCCAGTAGAAAGACAGGGGTCCACGAGCAGTACTTC. The encoded protein is CASRKTGVHEQYF.

This clonotype occurred many times. The genes are TRBV14 and TRBJ2-3; TRBD2 might be the D (6 bases). V was pared by 6 bases and J by 6 bases, with 13 bases between. Germline-derived CDR1 and CDR2 are SGHDN and FVKESK. CDR3 length: 13 residues. CDR3 coding DNA: TGTGCCAGCAGTCGTGCGGGAACGGATACGCAGTATTTT. This codes for CASSRAGTDTQYF. Based on the CDR3 plus reference TRBV14 and TRBJ2-3, the full variable domain is EAGVTQFPSHSVIEKGQTVTLRCDPISGHDNLYWYRRVMGKEIKFLLHFVKESKQDESGMPNNRFLAERTGGTYSTLKVQPAELEDSGVYFCASSRAGTDTQYFGPGTRLTVL.

This clonotype came up many times. The V and J genes are TRBV12-5 and TRBJ2-3; D gene unclear. V was shortened by 8 bases and J by 0 bases, with 12 bases between the two germline ends. There are 14 residues in the CDR3. CDR1 and CDR2 from the germline V gene are LGHNT and FRNRAP. CDR3 sequence: CASMWGASTDTQYF. Here the CDR3 DNA reads TGTGCTAGTATGTGGGGTGCTAGCACAGATACGCAGTATTTT. Filled out from reference TRBV12-5 and TRBJ2-3, the complete variable domain reads DARVTQTPRHKVTEMGQEVTMRCQPILGHNTVFWYRQTMMQGLELLAYFRNRAPLDDSGMPKDRFSAEMPDATLATLKIQPSEPRDSAVYFCASMWGASTDTQYFGPGTRLTVL.

This clonotype was seen at least ten times. CDR3 coding DNA: TGTGCCACCCACTACAGGGAATACGCAGATACGCAGTATTTT. Amino acid sequence: CATHYREYADTQYF. This chain uses TRBV30 with TRBJ2-3; TRBD1 is a possible D gene (6 bases). Germline lookup yields CDR1 GTSNPN and CDR2 SVGIG (reference sequence). V was pared by 8 bases and J by 4 bases, with 19 bases between. This CDR3 comprises 14 residues.

This clonotype was counted a few times. The V gene is TRBV7-9, the J gene TRBJ2-2, with D perhaps matching TRBD1 (6 bases). CDR3 size: 15 residues. With 5 bases removed from V and 5 bases from J, the gap between germline ends came to 15 bases. Looked up from germline, CDR1 is SEHNR and CDR2 is FQNEAQ (reference sequence). CDR3 in amino acids: CASSPRSGETGELFF. Here the CDR3 DNA reads TGTGCCAGCAGCCCACGTTCAGGGGAAACCGGGGAGCTGTTTTTT.

This clonotype was detected many times. This rearrangement joins TRBV3-1 to TRBJ2-7; 7 bases are shared with TRBD2. Trimming at V came to 6 bases and at J to 1 base, leaving 3 bases not matched to a gene. This CDR3 is 13 amino acids long. The germline V gene has CDR1 LGHDT and CDR2 YNNKEL (reference sequence). The CDR3 nucleotides are TGTGCCAGCAGTCGCGGGAGATCCTACGAGCAGTACTTC. As protein: CASSRGRSYEQYF.

In its sample, this clonotype was seen a few times. This sequence joins TRBV12-3 or TRBV12-4 and TRBJ2-7; the match to TRBD2 covers 13 bases. After removal of 5 bases from V and 5 bases from J, the junction contained 6 bases not matched to a gene. The length of the CDR3 is 15 residues. As DNA, the CDR3 is TGTGCCAGCAGTCCGACTAGCGGGAGGACCCACGAGCAGTACTTC. Protein: CASSPTSGRTHEQYF.

V gene TRBV19 combines with J gene TRBJ1-3; D unclear. The germline CDR1 and CDR2 sequences are LNHDA and SQIVND (reference sequence). The V and J ends lost 4 bases and 0 bases respectively, with 10 bases between them. The CDR3 extends over 15 amino acids. Here the CDR3 DNA reads TGTGCCAGTAGTACCCCAAGGAACTCTGGAAACACCATATATTTT. Translating gives CASSTPRNSGNTIYF.

This clonotype was observed at least ten times. The gene calls are TRBV5-1 and TRBJ2-5, with TRBD1 matching over 9 bases. The CDR3 extends over 15 amino acids. Germline CDR1 SGHRS, CDR2 YFSETQ. The trim removed 3 bases at V and 5 bases at J, leaving 8 bases unmatched. CDR3 region: CASSWGQGHGETQYF. In nucleotides, the CDR3 is TGCGCCAGCAGCTGGGGACAGGGCCATGGGGAGACCCAGTACTTC.

The table lists this clonotype with many counts. The gene calls are TRBV11-3 and TRBJ2-5; tentative D call: TRBD1 (7 bases). The CDR3 spans 18 residues. V was cut by 3 bases and J by 5 bases, with 25 bases left in between. Looked up from germline, CDR1 is SGHNT and CDR2 is YENEEA. The CDR3 loop reads CASSLGTGQGGNWETQYF. Here the CDR3 DNA reads TGTGCCAGCAGCTTGGGAACCGGTCAGGGGGGCAATTGGGAGACCCAGTACTTC.